This T cell receptor beta chain was obtained from a study of shared clonotypes between healthy human individuals. It was across several immunoSEQ plates that each subset's genomic DNA was evenly split. Produced via immunoSEQ multiplex PCR; TCRdb's table is partial and in-frame only. The repertoire holds some 240,000 clones, with 65% as singletons. This CDR3 has 15 residues. This TCR derives from a man in his thirties or forties in good health. Sequenced input: memory CD4+ T cells sorted from blood. This sample's subset: CD45RA-negative fraction. The J gene is TRBJ2-2, the V gene TRBV21-1. TRBV21-1 is termed a pseudogene. CDR3 residues: CASSKDVRRPGELFF. The CDR3 DNA sequence: TGTGCCAGCAGCAAAGATGTTCGCCGCCCGGGGGAGCTGTTTTTT.